These T cell receptor beta chains were read from a single sample in a study of T-cell memory formation after mild COVID-19. TCRdb redid the calling of the 5' RACE reads with MiXCR, one entry per CDR3 protein. Counted here are fewer than 550,000 distinct CDR3 sequences, 20% occurring once; the ten biggest clones make up around 8%. Material: PBMCs or a T cell subset sorted from them (not recorded which). All receptors come from an adult woman who had mild COVID-19 (a few samples of this study predate the infection). Cell type and time point are not known. The CDR3 runs from the conserved cysteine through the conserved F or W.

>TRBJ2-1|TRBV12-3/TRBV12-4
CASEQRTGRTSQHEQFF
>TRBJ2-7|TRBV10-3
CAISESTNRKERQYF
>TRBJ2-5|TRBV9
CASSVDSGRGETQYF
>TRBJ2-7|TRBV5-1
CASSLVRGQEQYF
>TRBJ2-7|TRBV7-9
CASSQMDLILDNYEQYF
>TRBJ2-3|TRBV7-9
CASSLSSVADTQYF
>TRBJ1-2|TRBV3-1
CASSSYRTVANYGYTF
>TRBJ2-3|TRBV7-9
CASSGFSTDTQYF
>TRBJ2-3|TRBV4-2
CASSRLISTDTQYF
>TRBJ1-1|TRBV18
CASSPRGEAFF